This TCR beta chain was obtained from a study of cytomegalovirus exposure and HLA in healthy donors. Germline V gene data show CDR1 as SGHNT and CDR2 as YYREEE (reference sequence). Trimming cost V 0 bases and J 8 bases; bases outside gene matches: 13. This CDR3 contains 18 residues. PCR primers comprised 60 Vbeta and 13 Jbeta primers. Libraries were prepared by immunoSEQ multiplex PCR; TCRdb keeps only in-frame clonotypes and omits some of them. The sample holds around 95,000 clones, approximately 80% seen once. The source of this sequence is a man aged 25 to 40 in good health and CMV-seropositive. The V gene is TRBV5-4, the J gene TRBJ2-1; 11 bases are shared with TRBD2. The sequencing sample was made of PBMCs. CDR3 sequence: CASSLEAGTSGRFYEQFF. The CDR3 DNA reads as TGTGCCAGCAGCTTGGAGGCGGGTACTAGCGGGAGATTCTATGAGCAGTTCTTC.